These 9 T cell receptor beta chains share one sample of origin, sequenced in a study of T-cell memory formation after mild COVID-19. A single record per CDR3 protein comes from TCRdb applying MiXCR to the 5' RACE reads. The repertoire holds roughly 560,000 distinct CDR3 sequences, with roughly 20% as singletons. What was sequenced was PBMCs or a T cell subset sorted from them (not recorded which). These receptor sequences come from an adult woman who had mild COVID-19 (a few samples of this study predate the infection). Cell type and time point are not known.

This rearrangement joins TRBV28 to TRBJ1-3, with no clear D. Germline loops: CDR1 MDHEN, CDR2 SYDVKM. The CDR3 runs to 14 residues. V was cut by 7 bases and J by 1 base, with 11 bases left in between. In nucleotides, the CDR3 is TGTGCCAGCAAAGTAGGCACGTCTGGAAACACCATATATTTT. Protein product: CASKVGTSGNTIYF.

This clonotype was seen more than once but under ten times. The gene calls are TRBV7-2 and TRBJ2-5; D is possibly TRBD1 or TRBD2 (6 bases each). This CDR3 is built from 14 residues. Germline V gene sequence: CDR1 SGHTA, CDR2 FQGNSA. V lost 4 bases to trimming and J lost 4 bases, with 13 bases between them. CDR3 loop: CASSSLGGRETQYF. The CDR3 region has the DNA TGTGCCAGCAGCTCTCTGGGGGGCAGAGAGACCCAGTACTTC.

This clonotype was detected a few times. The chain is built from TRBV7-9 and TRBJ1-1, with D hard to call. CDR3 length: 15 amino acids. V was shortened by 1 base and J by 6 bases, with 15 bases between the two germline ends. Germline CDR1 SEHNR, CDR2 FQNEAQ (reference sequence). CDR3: CASSLDGTGRAEAFF. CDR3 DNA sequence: TGTGCCAGCAGCTTAGACGGCACCGGAAGGGCTGAAGCTTTCTTT.

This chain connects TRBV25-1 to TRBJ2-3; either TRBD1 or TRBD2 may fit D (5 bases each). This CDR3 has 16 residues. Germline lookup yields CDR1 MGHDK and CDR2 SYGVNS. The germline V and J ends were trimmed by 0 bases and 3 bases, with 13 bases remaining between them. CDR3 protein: CASSEYGTPGTDTQYF. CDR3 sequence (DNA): TGTGCCAGCAGTGAATATGGGACCCCAGGGACAGATACGCAGTATTTT.

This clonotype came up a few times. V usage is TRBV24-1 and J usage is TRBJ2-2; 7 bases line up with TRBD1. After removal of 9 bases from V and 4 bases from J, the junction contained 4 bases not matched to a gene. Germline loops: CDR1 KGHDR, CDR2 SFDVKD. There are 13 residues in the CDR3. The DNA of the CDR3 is TGTGCCACCGGGACAGAACTCACCGGGGAGCTGTTTTTT. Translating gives CATGTELTGELFF.

CDR3 amino acids: CASSDSQGVQPQHF. The DNA of the CDR3 is TGTGCCAGCAGTGACTCACAGGGGGTACAGCCCCAGCATTTT. V is TRBV6-4 and J is TRBJ1-5; 8 nucleotides match TRBD1. From germline, CDR1 is MRHNA and CDR2 SNTAGT. V lost 0 bases to trimming and J lost 7 bases; unmatched junction nucleotides: 2. The CDR3 has 14 amino acids.

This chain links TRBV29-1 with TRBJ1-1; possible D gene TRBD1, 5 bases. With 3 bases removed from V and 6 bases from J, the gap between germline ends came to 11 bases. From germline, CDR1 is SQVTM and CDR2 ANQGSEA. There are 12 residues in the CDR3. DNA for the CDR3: TGCAGCGTTGAGGGGGGGGAGCCTGAAGCTTTCTTT. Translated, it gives CSVEGGEPEAFF.

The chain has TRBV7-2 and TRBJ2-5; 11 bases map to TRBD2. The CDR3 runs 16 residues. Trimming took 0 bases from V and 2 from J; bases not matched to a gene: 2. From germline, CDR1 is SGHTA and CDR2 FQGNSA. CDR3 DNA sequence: TGTGCCAGCAGCTTAGCTCTAGCGGGGGGTCAAGAGACCCAGTACTTC. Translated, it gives CASSLALAGGQETQYF.

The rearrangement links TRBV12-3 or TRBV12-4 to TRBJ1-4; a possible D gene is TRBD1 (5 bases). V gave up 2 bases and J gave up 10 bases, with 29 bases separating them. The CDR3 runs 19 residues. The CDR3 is CASSLSFLAGGGFDGKLFF. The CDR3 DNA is TGTGCCAGCAGTTTATCTTTCCTGGCTGGGGGAGGGTTTGACGGAAAACTGTTTTTT.